The following is a T cell receptor (beta chain) sequence with its context. The target antigen is unknown. Method: immunoSEQ multiplex PCR; TCRdb's copy keeps in-frame clones and lacks some. This table holds about 350,000 clones, roughly nine tenths found once. These data are taken from a study of Ad26.COV2.S vaccination and SARS-CoV-2 variants. Study-wide results and limits: Estimates derived from TCR breadth and depth analyses may have underestimated total T cell responses. It was vaccine recipients, not placebo recipients, who had the higher spike-specific TCR breadth. Vaccine and placebo groups showed comparable non-spike TCR breadth.

Trimming left V 0 bases short and J 5 bases short, with 15 bases between. Germline-derived CDR1 and CDR2 are SGHDT and YYEEEE. This CDR3 region has 16 residues. This receptor was obtained from a human donor who had recovered from COVID-19. This chain uses TRBV5-6 with TRBJ1-5; maybe TRBD1 (5 bases). This material consisted of peripheral blood, taken after recovery from COVID-19. CDR3 region: CASSLGGGGPYQPQHF. CDR3 nucleotide sequence: TGTGCCAGCAGCTTGGGTGGGGGGGGTCCCTATCAGCCCCAGCATTTT.